This T cell receptor (beta chain) derives from a study of blood T cell repertoires in COVID-19. Trimming stripped 8 bases from V and 8 bases from J, with 9 bases between. CDR3 size: 10 residues. Germline-derived CDR1 and CDR2 are SNHLY and FYNNEI. Sequencing was performed with immunoSEQ multiplex PCR; in TCRdb, only in-frame clones are kept and a portion is missing. This repertoire shows roughly 130,000 clones, roughly 89% found once; its top ten account for approximately 3.6%. Input material: PBMCs or T cells enriched from blood (not recorded which). The TCR originated in a woman in her 30s who had recovered from COVID-19. V and J are TRBV2 and TRBJ1-2; D is undetermined. CDR3 loop: CASGLRGYTF. Here the CDR3 DNA reads TGTGCCAGCGGTCTGAGGGGCTACACCTTC. The variable domain in full, with the rest retrieved from reference TRBV2 and TRBJ1-2, is EPEVTQTPSHQVTQMGQEVILRCVPISNHLYFYWYRQILGQKVEFLVSFYNNEISEKSEIFDDQFSVERPDGSNFTLKIRSTKLEDSAMYFCASGLRGYTFGSGTRLTVV.